This TCR beta chain was retrieved from a study of regulatory T cells in long-lasting Graves disease. The time point: newly diagnosed GD, antithyroid drugs for less than 3 months. Extracted RNA from PBMCs served as the source of the TCR library. Arm-PCR of CDR3 regions and iRepertoire HTBI primers were the basis on which TCR beta libraries were built. MiXCR, run by TCRdb on the multiplex PCR reads, gives a single entry per CDR3 protein. The sample records 550,000 to 600,000 distinct CDR3 sequences, about 16% being singletons. V was trimmed by 5 bases and J by 0 bases, leaving 7 bases between them. This CDR3 is 14 amino acids long. Germline CDR1 SGHTA, CDR2 FQGTGA. The same sample was also studied in work on T cells in Graves' hyperthyroidism and ophthalmopathy.

This TCR came from a man younger than 30 with Graves disease. This specimen was peripheral blood mononuclear cells (PBMCs), taken at new diagnosis, from a patient treated with antithyroid drugs. The V and J genes are TRBV7-3 and TRBJ2-2; D is unresolved. Here the CDR3 DNA reads TGTGCCAGCAGCGCCCACCCGAACACCGGGGAGCTGTTTTTT. Translation gives CASSAHPNTGELFF. Full variable domain (missing parts from reference TRBV7-3 and TRBJ2-2): GAGVSQTPSNKVTEKGKYVELRCDPISGHTALYWYRQSLGQGPEFLIYFQGTGAADDSGLPNDRFFAVRPEGSVSTLKIQRTERGDSAVYLCASSAHPNTGELFFGEGSRLTVL.